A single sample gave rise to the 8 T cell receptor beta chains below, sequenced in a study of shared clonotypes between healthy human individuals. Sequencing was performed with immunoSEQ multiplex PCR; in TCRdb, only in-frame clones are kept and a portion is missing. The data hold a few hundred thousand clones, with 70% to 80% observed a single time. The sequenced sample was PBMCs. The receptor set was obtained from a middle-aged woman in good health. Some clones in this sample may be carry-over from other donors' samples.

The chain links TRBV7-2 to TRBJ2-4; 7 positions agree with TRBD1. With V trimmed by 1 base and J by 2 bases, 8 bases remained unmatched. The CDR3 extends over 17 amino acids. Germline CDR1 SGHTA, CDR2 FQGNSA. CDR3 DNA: TGTGCCAGCAGCTTAGTAGGTACAGGGGCCTCCAAAAACATTCAGTACTTC. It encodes CASSLVGTGASKNIQYF.

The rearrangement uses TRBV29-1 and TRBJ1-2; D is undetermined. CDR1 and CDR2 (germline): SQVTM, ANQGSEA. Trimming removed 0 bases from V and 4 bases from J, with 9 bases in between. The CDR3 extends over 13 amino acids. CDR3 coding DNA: TGCAGCGTTGAAGACGTACCGATCTATGGCTACACCTTC. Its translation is CSVEDVPIYGYTF.

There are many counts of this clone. This CDR3 is CASSEAPGQGREKLFF. CDR3 DNA: TGTGCCAGCAGTGAAGCCCCGGGACAGGGTAGGGAAAAACTGTTTTTT. The chain combines TRBV28 with TRBJ1-4; TRBD1 matches 9 bases. CDR1 is MDHEN, CDR2 SYDVKM, per germline. V gave up 5 bases and J gave up 8 bases; unmatched junction bases: 12. The CDR3 extends over 16 amino acids.

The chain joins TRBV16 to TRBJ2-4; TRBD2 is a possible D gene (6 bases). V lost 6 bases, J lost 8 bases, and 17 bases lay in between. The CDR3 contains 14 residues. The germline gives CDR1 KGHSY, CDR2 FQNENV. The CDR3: CASSNGPGVDIQYF. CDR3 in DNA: TGTGCCAGCAGTAACGGGCCGGGGGTGGACATTCAGTACTTC.

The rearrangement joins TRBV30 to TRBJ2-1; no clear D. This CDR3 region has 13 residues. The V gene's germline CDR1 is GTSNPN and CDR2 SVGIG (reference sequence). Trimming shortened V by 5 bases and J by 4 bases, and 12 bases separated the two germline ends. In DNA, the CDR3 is TGTGCCTGGCGTCAACATGAATACAATGAGCAGTTCTTC. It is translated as CAWRQHEYNEQFF.

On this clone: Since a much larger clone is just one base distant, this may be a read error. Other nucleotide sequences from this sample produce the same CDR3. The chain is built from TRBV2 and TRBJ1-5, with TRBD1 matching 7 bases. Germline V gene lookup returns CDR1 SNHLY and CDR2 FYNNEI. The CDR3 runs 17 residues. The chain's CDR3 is CASRRTGDYYSNQPQHF. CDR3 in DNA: TGTGCCAGCAGGAGGACAGGCGACTATTATAGCAATCAGCCCCAACATTTT.

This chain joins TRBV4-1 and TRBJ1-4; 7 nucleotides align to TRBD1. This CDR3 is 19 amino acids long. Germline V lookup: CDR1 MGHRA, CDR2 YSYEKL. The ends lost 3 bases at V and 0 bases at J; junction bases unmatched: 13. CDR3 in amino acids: CASSQIPGQRAPTNEKLFF. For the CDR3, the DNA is TGCGCCAGCAGCCAGATCCCGGGACAGAGGGCCCCAACTAATGAAAAACTGTTTTTT.

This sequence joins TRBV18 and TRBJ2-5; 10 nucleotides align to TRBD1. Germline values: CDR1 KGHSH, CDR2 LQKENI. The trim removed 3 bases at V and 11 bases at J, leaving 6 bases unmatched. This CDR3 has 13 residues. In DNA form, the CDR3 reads TGTGCCAGCTCACCCGGGACAGGGGAGAGACAGTACTTC. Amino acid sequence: CASSPGTGERQYF.